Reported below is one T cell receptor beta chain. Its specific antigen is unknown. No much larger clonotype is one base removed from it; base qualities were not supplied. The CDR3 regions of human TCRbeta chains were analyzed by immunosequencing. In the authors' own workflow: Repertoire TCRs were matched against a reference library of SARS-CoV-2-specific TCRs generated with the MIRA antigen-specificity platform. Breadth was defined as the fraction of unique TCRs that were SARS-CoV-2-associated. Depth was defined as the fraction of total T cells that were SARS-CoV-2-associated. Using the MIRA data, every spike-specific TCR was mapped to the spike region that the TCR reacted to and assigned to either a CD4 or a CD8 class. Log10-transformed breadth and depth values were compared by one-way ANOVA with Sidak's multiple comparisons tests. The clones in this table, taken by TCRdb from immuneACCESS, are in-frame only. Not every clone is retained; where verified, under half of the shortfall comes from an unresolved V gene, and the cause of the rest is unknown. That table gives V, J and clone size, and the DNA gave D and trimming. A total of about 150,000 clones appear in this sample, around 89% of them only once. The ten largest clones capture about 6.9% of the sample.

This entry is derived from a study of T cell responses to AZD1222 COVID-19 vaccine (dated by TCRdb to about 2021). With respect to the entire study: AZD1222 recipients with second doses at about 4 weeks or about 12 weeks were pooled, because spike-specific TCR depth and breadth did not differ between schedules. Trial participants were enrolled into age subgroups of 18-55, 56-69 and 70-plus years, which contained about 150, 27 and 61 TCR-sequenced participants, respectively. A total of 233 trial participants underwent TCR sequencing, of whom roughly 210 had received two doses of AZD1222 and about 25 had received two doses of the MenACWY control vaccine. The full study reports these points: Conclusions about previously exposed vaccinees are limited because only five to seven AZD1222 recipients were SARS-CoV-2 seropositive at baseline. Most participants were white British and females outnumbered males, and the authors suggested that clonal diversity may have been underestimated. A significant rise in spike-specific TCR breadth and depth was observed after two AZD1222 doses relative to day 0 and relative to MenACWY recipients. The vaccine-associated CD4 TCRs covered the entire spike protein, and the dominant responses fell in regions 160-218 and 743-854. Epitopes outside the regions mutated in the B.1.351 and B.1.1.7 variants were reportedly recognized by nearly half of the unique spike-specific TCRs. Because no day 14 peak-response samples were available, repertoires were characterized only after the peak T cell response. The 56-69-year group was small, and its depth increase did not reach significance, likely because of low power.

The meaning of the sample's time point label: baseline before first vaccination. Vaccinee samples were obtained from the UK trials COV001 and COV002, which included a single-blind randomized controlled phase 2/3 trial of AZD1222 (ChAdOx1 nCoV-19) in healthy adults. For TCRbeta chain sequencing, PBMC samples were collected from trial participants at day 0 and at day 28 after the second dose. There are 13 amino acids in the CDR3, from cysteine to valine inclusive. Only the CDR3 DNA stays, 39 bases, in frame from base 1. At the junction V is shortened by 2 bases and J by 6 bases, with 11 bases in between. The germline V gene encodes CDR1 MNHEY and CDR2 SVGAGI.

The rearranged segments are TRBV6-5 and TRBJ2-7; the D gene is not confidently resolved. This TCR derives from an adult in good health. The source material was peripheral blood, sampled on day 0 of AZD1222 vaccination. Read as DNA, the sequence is TGTGCCAGCAGTTACCCTTTAGCCGGCGAGCAGTACGTC. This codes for CASSYPLAGEQYV.